A single sample gave rise to the 25 T cell receptor beta chains below, sequenced in a study of T cell responses to AZD1222 COVID-19 vaccine. Some clones are missing from TCRdb's copy, which holds only in-frame ones; the method was immunoSEQ multiplex PCR. This table has about 160,000 clones, about 91% appearing once. The source was peripheral blood, collected on day 0 of MenACWY control vaccination. These receptors were collected from an adult in good health.

The rearrangement joins TRBV21-1 to TRBJ2-2; TRBD2, the table's D call, was not compared with the DNA. TRBV21-1 is deemed a pseudogene. The CDR3 spans 17 residues. The CDR3 here is CASIGTSGNPNTGELFF. DNA for the CDR3: TGTGCCAGCATTGGGACTAGCGGAAACCCGAACACCGGGGAGCTGTTTTTT.

V gene TRBV6-5 combines with J gene TRBJ2-3, with TRBD1 matching 10 bases. Germline loops: CDR1 MNHEY, CDR2 SVGAGI. V lost 7 bases, J lost 1 base, and 5 bases stayed unmatched. CDR3 size: 15 residues. CDR3 DNA: TGTGCCAGCACCGAAGGGACAGGGGGCACAGATACGCAGTATTTT. Its translation is CASTEGTGGTDTQYF.

DNA for the CDR3: TGTGCCAGCAGTTCACGGGAAGGGAATGAGCAGTTCTTC. It yields the protein CASSSREGNEQFF. The V and J genes are TRBV27 and TRBJ2-1; D possibly corresponds to TRBD2 (5 bases). The CDR3 sequence is 13 residues long. Trimming took off 4 bases at V and 7 bases at J, with 11 bases between the two ends. Per the germline V gene, CDR1 is MNHEY and CDR2 is SMNVEV (reference sequence).

The chain carries TRBV11-1 and TRBJ1-1; the D gene is possibly TRBD1 (5 bases). V lost 3 bases, J lost 7 bases, and 18 bases lay in between. Germline loops: CDR1 SGHAT, CDR2 FQDESV (reference sequence). The CDR3 sequence is 15 residues long. In nucleotides, the CDR3 is TGTGCCAGCAGCTTCCAGCCCAGACAGCCTGATGAAGCTTTCTTT. Translation gives CASSFQPRQPDEAFF.

This chain joins TRBV19 and TRBJ2-3; 7 bases match TRBD1. CDR1 is LNHDA and CDR2 is SQIVND in the germline V gene (reference sequence). Losses at the gene ends were 8 bases for V and 3 bases for J; bases not matched to a gene: 8. This CDR3 contains 14 residues. As DNA, the CDR3 is TGTGCCAGTTCACAGGGGCCCCAGACAGATACGCAGTATTTT. The encoded protein is CASSQGPQTDTQYF.

The chain carries TRBV28 and TRBJ2-1; D is unclear. The ends were cut back, 7 bases at V and 0 bases at J, with 7 bases in the middle. This CDR3 region has 13 residues. The germline V gene has CDR1 MDHEN and CDR2 SYDVKM. The CDR3, as DNA: TGTGCCAGCACCGGTAGCTCCTACAATGAGCAGTTCTTC. It yields the protein CASTGSSYNEQFF.

V gene TRBV27 combines with J gene TRBJ2-1; TRBD2 aligns across 12 bases. Germline loops: CDR1 MNHEY, CDR2 SMNVEV (reference sequence). Trimming at V came to 7 bases and at J to 4 bases, leaving 5 bases not matched to a gene. The CDR3 loop spans 15 amino acids. CDR3 bases: TGTGCCAGCACTGCCGGGACTAGCGGGTACAATGAGCAGTTCTTC. Its translation is CASTAGTSGYNEQFF.

V is TRBV25-1 and J is TRBJ1-1; possibly TRBD1 for D (5 bases). The germline V gene encodes CDR1 MGHDK and CDR2 SYGVNS. CDR3 size: 14 residues. V was trimmed by 3 bases and J by 2 bases, leaving 10 bases between them. The CDR3 sequence: CASSEVGGNTEAFF. The CDR3 region has the DNA TGTGCCAGCAGTGAGGTGGGGGGAAACACTGAAGCTTTCTTT. The variable domain in full, with the rest retrieved from reference TRBV25-1 and TRBJ1-1, is EADIYQTPRYLVIGTGKKITLECSQTMGHDKMYWYQQDPGMELHLIHYSYGVNSTEKGDLSSESTVSRIRTEHFPLTLESARPSHTSQYLCASSEVGGNTEAFFGQGTRLTVV.

V gene TRBV7-9 combines with J gene TRBJ2-2; 12 bases line up with TRBD2. The CDR3 spans 16 residues. V shed 4 bases, J shed 2 bases, and the junction held 2 bases outside the gene matches. The germline V gene encodes CDR1 SEHNR and CDR2 FQNEAQ (reference sequence). The CDR3 region is CASSSSGRANTGELFF. CDR3 DNA: TGTGCCAGCAGCTCTAGCGGGAGGGCCAACACCGGGGAGCTGTTTTTT.

The chain employs TRBV5-6 and TRBJ2-2; no firm D call. V gave up 4 bases and J gave up 0 bases, with 16 bases separating them. The CDR3 contains 17 residues. Germline V gene lookup returns CDR1 SGHDT and CDR2 YYEEEE. In nucleotides, the CDR3 is TGTGCCAGCAGCCTCCAAGGTTCCGGCCCGAACACCGGGGAGCTGTTTTTT. It codes for CASSLQGSGPNTGELFF.

V and J are TRBV28 and TRBJ1-2; tentatively, D is TRBD1 (6 bases). Germline-derived CDR1 and CDR2 are MDHEN and SYDVKM. CDR3 length equals 12 residues. V was trimmed by 6 bases and J by 8 bases, leaving 13 bases between them. The DNA for the CDR3 is TGTGCCAGCAGCCTTCCCAGGGGCGGCTACACCTTC. This encodes CASSLPRGGYTF.

The gene calls are TRBV18 and TRBJ2-1; D is unresolved. The germline gives CDR1 KGHSH, CDR2 LQKENI. Trimming pared 3 bases from V and 0 bases from J, leaving 12 bases between. CDR3 size: 16 residues. The CDR3 DNA sequence: TGTGCCAGCTCACCCGGCTTCGGTGGCTCCTACAATGAGCAGTTCTTC. This sequence encodes CASSPGFGGSYNEQFF.

The chain recombines TRBV19 with TRBJ2-5; D possibly uses TRBD1 or TRBD2 (5 bases each). Germline lookup yields CDR1 LNHDA and CDR2 SQIVND (reference sequence). Between the trimmed V and J ends, which lost 6 bases and 2 bases, there was a span of 16 bases. The CDR3 contains 15 residues. In DNA form, the CDR3 reads TGTGCCAGTAGGGGGCAGGACGCGGGTCAAGAGACCCAGTACTTC. This translates into CASRGQDAGQETQYF.

The sample holds one count of this clone. This rearrangement joins TRBV19 to TRBJ1-5; 8 nucleotides match TRBD1. Germline lookup yields CDR1 LNHDA and CDR2 SQIVND (reference sequence). This CDR3 is built from 15 residues. V lost 7 bases to trimming and J lost 6 bases; unmatched junction nucleotides: 11. CDR3 sequence (DNA): TGTGCCAGTACCACAATGTCAGGGGGCGGTCAGCCCCAGCATTTT. Translation: CASTTMSGGGQPQHF.

The chain is built from TRBV27 and TRBJ2-3; 7 nucleotides align to TRBD1. Germline CDR1 reads MNHEY; CDR2 reads SMNVEV (reference sequence). Losses at the gene ends were 0 bases for V and 6 bases for J; bases not matched to a gene: 9. The CDR3 consists of 16 residues. The CDR3 protein is CASSLSRGTGADTQYF. The CDR3 nucleotides are TGTGCCAGCAGTTTATCGAGGGGCACAGGGGCGGATACGCAGTATTTT.

V gene TRBV7-3 combines with J gene TRBJ2-1; D is possibly TRBD1 (6 bases). V was trimmed by 4 bases and J by 4 bases, leaving 8 bases between them. Germline lookup yields CDR1 SGHTA and CDR2 FQGTGA. The CDR3 is 13 amino acids. The CDR3 here is CASSSDRYNEQFF. The CDR3 DNA reads as TGTGCCAGCAGCTCGGACAGATACAATGAGCAGTTCTTC.

The CDR3 protein is CASSPTSYEQYF. CDR3 bases: TGTGCCAGCTCACCCACATCCTACGAGCAGTACTTC. This chain connects TRBV18 to TRBJ2-7; D is uncertain. Trimming cost V 3 bases and J 1 base, with 4 bases left between them. The germline V gene has CDR1 KGHSH and CDR2 LQKENI. The CDR3 runs to 12 residues.

The chain is built from TRBV28 and TRBJ2-2, with 7 bases aligning to TRBD2. J lost 6 bases, V lost 3 bases, and 4 bases had no gene match. The CDR3 has 14 residues. CDR1 is MDHEN, CDR2 SYDVKM, per germline. The CDR3 region has the DNA TGTGCCAGCAGTTTCTTACGGGGGGCCGGGGAGCTGTTTTTT. This translates into CASSFLRGAGELFF.

J is TRBJ1-2 and V is TRBV2; 11 bases agree with TRBD1. The CDR3 length is 14 residues. Trimming removed 4 bases from V and 3 bases from J; junction bases left unmatched: 1. The V gene's germline CDR1 is SNHLY and CDR2 FYNNEI. The CDR3 sequence: CASSGDRGDYGYTF. CDR3 sequence (DNA): TGTGCCAGCAGTGGGGACAGGGGGGACTATGGCTACACCTTC.

The V call is TRBV7-9, the J call TRBJ2-5; D call uncertain. With 8 bases removed from V and 1 base from J, the gap between germline ends came to 5 bases. CDR1 and CDR2 (germline): SEHNR, FQNEAQ (reference sequence). The CDR3 has 11 amino acids. The CDR3 is CASQSQETQYF. The DNA for the CDR3 is TGTGCCAGCCAGTCCCAAGAGACCCAGTACTTC.

The rearrangement links TRBV13 to TRBJ2-7; 7 bases align to TRBD2. Losses at the gene ends were 4 bases for V and 3 bases for J; bases not matched to a gene: 9. Germline V gene data show CDR1 as PRHDT and CDR2 as FYEKMQ (reference sequence). CDR3 length: 15 residues. CDR3 region: CASSSRRSGGYEQYF. For the CDR3, the DNA is TGTGCCAGCAGCTCTCGCCGGTCGGGGGGCTACGAGCAGTACTTC. Supplemented by reference TRBV13 and TRBJ2-7, the full variable domain reads AAGVIQSPRHLIKEKRETATLKCYPIPRHDTVYWYQQGPGQDPQFLISFYEKMQSDKGSIPDRFSAQQFSDYHSELNMSSLELGDSALYFCASSSRRSGGYEQYFGPGTRLTVT.

The V gene is TRBV6-2 or TRBV6-3, the J gene TRBJ2-1; no reliable D call. The CDR3 loop spans 14 amino acids. The V gene lost 5 bases and the J gene lost 5 bases, with 13 bases spanning the gap. CDR1 MNHEY and CDR2 SVGEGT come from the germline V gene. CDR3 protein: CASSLRTLNNEQFF. The CDR3 DNA reads as TGTGCCAGCAGTCTACGGACCTTGAACAATGAGCAGTTCTTC.

The V gene is TRBV19, the J gene TRBJ1-2, with D possibly TRBD1 on 6 matching bases. The V gene's germline CDR1 is LNHDA and CDR2 SQIVND (reference sequence). The CDR3 extends over 14 amino acids. V was cut by 8 bases and J by 2 bases, with 15 bases left in between. The CDR3 DNA reads TGTGCCAGTTCCAAGGGGGTGGAGAACTATGGCTACACCTTC. It translates to CASSKGVENYGYTF. The whole variable domain, filled in from reference TRBV19 and TRBJ1-2, reads DGGITQSPKYLFRKEGQNVTLSCEQNLNHDAMYWYRQDPGQGLRLIYYSQIVNDFQKGDIAEGYSVSREKKESFPLTVTSAQKNPTAFYLCASSKGVENYGYTFGSGTRLTVV.

The gene calls are TRBV28 and TRBJ2-2; the match to TRBD2 covers 13 bases. Per the germline V gene, CDR1 is MDHEN and CDR2 is SYDVKM. The V and J ends lost 3 bases and 4 bases, in that order; junction bases with no gene match: 8. The CDR3 spans 18 residues. The CDR3: CASSFPGLAGEGTGELFF. The CDR3 DNA is TGTGCCAGCAGTTTTCCCGGACTAGCGGGAGAAGGCACCGGGGAGCTGTTTTTT.

V usage is TRBV5-6 and J usage is TRBJ2-3; D gene ambiguous. The CDR3 spans 13 residues. CDR1 and CDR2 (germline): SGHDT, YYEEEE. With 2 bases removed from V and 5 bases from J, the gap between germline ends came to 9 bases. The DNA of the CDR3 is TGTGCCAGCAGCTTTGGATCTAGAGATACGCAGTATTTT. This codes for CASSFGSRDTQYF.